The 19 T cell receptor beta chains given below trace back to one sample, sequenced in a study of OX40 agonist ivuxolimab in advanced cancers. Library method: the immunoSEQ multiplex PCR assay. In its TCRdb copy, this immuneACCESS table keeps in-frame sequences only and misses some clones. Where compared with another copy, unresolved V genes explain less than half of these, and the others have no known cause. Present in this sample are tens of thousands of clones, 89% of which were seen just once. Approximately 0.35% of the sample is taken by the ten largest. Sequences were derived from CD4+ or CD8+ T cells sorted from blood, sampled in a trial of the OX40 agonist ivuxolimab. The receptors derive from an adult with an advanced solid tumor such as melanoma, head and neck, liver or kidney cancer.

The V call is TRBV6-5, the J call TRBJ1-3, with D possibly being TRBD1 (6 bases). V lost 4 bases to trimming and J lost 2 bases, with 12 bases between them. Germline CDR1 and CDR2: MNHEY and SVGAGI. The CDR3 totals 15 residues. This chain's CDR3 is CASSFRGQAGNTIYF. CDR3 sequence (DNA): TGTGCCAGCAGTTTCAGGGGTCAAGCTGGAAACACCATATATTTT.

The genes are TRBV6-1 and TRBJ2-1; 9 positions agree with TRBD2. The V and J ends lost 6 bases and 3 bases, in that order; junction bases with no gene match: 6. This CDR3 is built from 15 residues. Germline V gives CDR1 MNHNS, CDR2 SASEGT. In nucleotides, the CDR3 is TGTGCCAGCAGAAGACCTAGCGGGAACTACAATGAGCAGTTCTTC. This translates into CASRRPSGNYNEQFF.

The V call is TRBV27, the J call TRBJ1-2; possibly TRBD1 for D (6 bases). Germline assignment: CDR1 MNHEY and CDR2 SMNVEV (reference sequence). This CDR3 has 17 residues. V was trimmed by 1 base and J by 4 bases, leaving 19 bases between them. CDR3 nucleotides: TGTGCCAGCAGTTTATTGGGGACAACTACCACCCTCTATGGCTACACCTTC. As protein: CASSLLGTTTTLYGYTF.

The chain uses TRBV10-3 and TRBJ2-3; tentative D call: TRBD2 (5 bases). The CDR3 contains 17 residues. The germline V gene encodes CDR1 ENHRY and CDR2 SYGVKD. V lost 8 bases and J lost 2, with 23 bases in between. CDR3 DNA: TGTGCCATCCCTGCCGTGGGGTTAAGGGAGCCCACAGATACGCAGTATTTT. Its protein is CAIPAVGLREPTDTQYF.

V is TRBV6-6 and J is TRBJ1-2, with D tentatively TRBD1 (5 bases). Germline V CDR1 and CDR2: MNHNY, SVGAGI (reference sequence). The CDR3 has 13 amino acids. The V end lost 6 bases, the J end lost 6 bases, and 14 bases lay between the germline ends. CDR3 DNA: TGTGCCAGCAGCCCGGGGCAGGGCCATGGCTACACCTTC. It is translated as CASSPGQGHGYTF.

The V gene is TRBV5-4, the J gene TRBJ1-2; D is unclear. Germline-derived CDR1 and CDR2 are SGHNT and YYREEE (reference sequence). V was cut by 3 bases and J by 8 bases, with 17 bases left in between. The CDR3 totals 14 residues. The CDR3 DNA sequence: TGTGCCAGCAGCTCCCGGGCTTACGGGGAAGGCTACACCTTC. Its protein product is CASSSRAYGEGYTF.

The CDR3 loop reads CASTRLGQGTNTGELFF. DNA for the CDR3: TGTGCCAGCACTCGTCTGGGGCAGGGAACGAACACCGGGGAGCTGTTTTTT. The rearrangement joins TRBV11-2 to TRBJ2-2; possible D gene TRBD1, 5 bases. The V end lost 7 bases, the J end lost 0 bases, and 18 bases lay between the germline ends. The CDR3 is 17 residues long. Germline V gene lookup returns CDR1 SGHAT and CDR2 FQNNGV.

The chain recombines TRBV4-2 with TRBJ1-5; D remains ambiguous. The CDR3 loop spans 15 amino acids. Germline V gives CDR1 LGHNA, CDR2 YNFKEQ. V dropped 1 base and J dropped 4 bases, with 11 bases sitting between them. The CDR3 DNA sequence: TGTGCCAGCAGCCAAGCGGAAGCAGATAATCAGCCCCAGCATTTT. Translating gives CASSQAEADNQPQHF.

This chain links TRBV25-1 with TRBJ2-2; D is unclear. Trimming removed 6 bases at V and 1 base at J, with 6 bases between. This CDR3 is 13 amino acids long. Germline CDR1 MGHDK, CDR2 SYGVNS. CDR3 coding DNA: TGTGCCAGCAGCAAATGGAACACCGGGGAGCTGTTTTTT. It specifies CASSKWNTGELFF.

This chain links TRBV5-1 with TRBJ1-1; no definite D call. There are 14 residues in the CDR3. Germline V gene sequence: CDR1 SGHRS, CDR2 YFSETQ. V lost 0 bases, J lost 5 bases, and 11 bases lay in between. The CDR3 nucleotides are TGCGCCAGCAGCTTGGAGGGAGTGGTGACTGAAGCTTTCTTT. The encoded protein is CASSLEGVVTEAFF.

V and J are TRBV5-4 and TRBJ1-4; TRBD1 might be the D (5 bases). The CDR3 contains 13 residues. The V gene lost 0 bases and the J gene lost 5 bases, with 5 bases spanning the gap. In germline, CDR1 is SGHNT, CDR2 YYREEE (reference sequence). The CDR3, as DNA: TGTGCCAGCAGCTTGGGACAGAATGAAAAACTGTTTTTT. Residues: CASSLGQNEKLFF.

The chain links TRBV5-1 to TRBJ2-3, with D maybe TRBD2 (6 bases). Germline V gives CDR1 SGHRS, CDR2 YFSETQ. CDR3 length: 13 amino acids. V was clipped by 2 bases and J by 5 bases, with 9 bases between them. In nucleotides, the CDR3 is TGCGCCAGCAGCTTAGGTAGCGGAGATACGCAGTATTTT. This translates into CASSLGSGDTQYF.

V usage is TRBV7-2 and J usage is TRBJ2-5; D remains ambiguous. Germline V lookup: CDR1 SGHTA, CDR2 FQGNSA. With 1 base removed from V and 0 bases from J, the gap between germline ends came to 12 bases. The CDR3 consists of 16 residues. The CDR3 bases are TGTGCCAGCAGCTTAGGGCAGATGATGTACCAAGAGACCCAGTACTTC. Translated, it gives CASSLGQMMYQETQYF. Drawing the rest from reference TRBV7-2 and TRBJ2-5, the complete variable domain is GAGVSQSPSNKVTEKGKDVELRCDPISGHTALYWYRQSLGQGLEFLIYFQGNSAPDKSGLPSDRFSAERTGGSVSTLTIQRTQQEDSAVYLCASSLGQMMYQETQYFGPGTRLLVL.

The chain joins TRBV7-2 to TRBJ2-3, with D tentatively TRBD1 or TRBD2 (5 bases each). Trimming left V 0 bases short and J 9 bases short, with 13 bases between. This CDR3 is built from 14 residues. From germline, CDR1 is SGHTA and CDR2 FQGNSA. The CDR3 region has the DNA TGTGCCAGCAGCTTAGCCGGGACCCCCGTAACGCAGTATTTT. Translation: CASSLAGTPVTQYF.

The chain uses TRBV2 and TRBJ1-1; D is perhaps TRBD1 (6 bases). This CDR3 comprises 14 residues. Trimming took 1 base from V and 4 from J, leaving 10 bases between them. Germline V lookup: CDR1 SNHLY, CDR2 FYNNEI. DNA of the CDR3: TGTGCCAGCAGTGAAGAGGGGGAGGGCACTGAAGCTTTCTTT. Translating gives CASSEEGEGTEAFF.

This chain connects TRBV19 to TRBJ2-1, with D possibly matching TRBD2 (5 bases). Trimming removed 4 bases at V and 2 bases at J, with 9 bases between. Germline assignment: CDR1 LNHDA and CDR2 SQIVND (reference sequence). The CDR3 runs 14 residues. The CDR3 region has the DNA TGTGCCAGTAGTAGCGGAGCGGCCTACAATGAGCAGTTCTTC. Protein: CASSSGAAYNEQFF. Complete variable domain (other parts from reference TRBV19 and TRBJ2-1): DGGITQSPKYLFRKEGQNVTLSCEQNLNHDAMYWYRQDPGQGLRLIYYSQIVNDFQKGDIAEGYSVSREKKESFPLTVTSAQKNPTAFYLCASSSGAAYNEQFFGPGTRLTVL.

The gene calls are TRBV6-1 and TRBJ1-4, with TRBD1 matching 9 bases. J lost 3 bases, V lost 6 bases, and 8 bases had no gene match. Germline lookup yields CDR1 MNHNS and CDR2 SASEGT. The CDR3 loop spans 16 amino acids. The chain's CDR3 is CASSEQGALANEKLFF. In nucleotides, the CDR3 is TGTGCCAGCAGCGAACAGGGGGCGCTGGCTAATGAAAAACTGTTTTTT.

With regard to this clone: Additional DNA sequences in this sample encode the identical CDR3. The gene calls are TRBV6-1 and TRBJ1-5; D gene unclear. The V and J ends lost 1 base and 0 bases respectively, with 4 bases between them. This CDR3 region has 14 residues. From germline, CDR1 is MNHNS and CDR2 SASEGT. CDR3: CASSEGPSNQPQHF. The CDR3 nucleotides are TGTGCCAGCAGTGAAGGTCCTAGCAATCAGCCCCAGCATTTT.

The V call is TRBV5-1, the J call TRBJ2-3; 7 nucleotides agree with TRBD1. From germline, CDR1 is SGHRS and CDR2 YFSETQ. CDR3 length: 16 amino acids. With 4 bases clipped from V and 3 bases from J, the junction kept 11 bases outside the gene matches. The CDR3 sequence: CASSTRQGSRTDTQYF. CDR3 sequence (DNA): TGCGCCAGCAGCACACGACAGGGTTCAAGGACAGATACGCAGTATTTT. Complete variable domain (other parts from reference TRBV5-1 and TRBJ2-3): KAGVTQTPRYLIKTRGQQVTLSCSPISGHRSVSWYQQTPGQGLQFLFEYFSETQRNKGNFPGRFSGRQFSNSRSEMNVSTLELGDSALYLCASSTRQGSRTDTQYFGPGTRLTVL.